This T cell receptor (beta chain) was documented in a study of blood T cells in healthy people across ages. Study observations and caveats: The fall in TCR beta diversity per million T cells was roughly linear with age.

The CDR3 loop spans 12 amino acids. The V gene end was trimmed by 5 bases and the J gene end by 7 bases; junction bases not matched to a gene: 4. PCR was performed a second time for roughly 7 to 11 cycles using a sample-barcoded 5' primer and a J-beta primer mix. TCRdb reprocessed the 5' RACE reads via MiXCR and lists one record per CDR3 protein. The data contain roughly 700,000 distinct CDR3 sequences, 25% of them singletons. Of note for this clonotype: Its antigen is as yet unknown.

These data also formed part of another study, on T cells of mothers and their children. That investigation notes: Samples were obtained from three healthy Caucasian mothers and their six children.

The chain combines TRBV12-3 or TRBV12-4 with TRBJ1-1; 7 nucleotides agree with TRBD1. The sequenced sample consisted of blood. The sequence was obtained from a boy aged 5-17 years in good health. The CDR3 DNA is TGTGCCAGCAGTACCGGGACAGATGAAGCTTTCTTT. Protein: CASSTGTDEAFF.